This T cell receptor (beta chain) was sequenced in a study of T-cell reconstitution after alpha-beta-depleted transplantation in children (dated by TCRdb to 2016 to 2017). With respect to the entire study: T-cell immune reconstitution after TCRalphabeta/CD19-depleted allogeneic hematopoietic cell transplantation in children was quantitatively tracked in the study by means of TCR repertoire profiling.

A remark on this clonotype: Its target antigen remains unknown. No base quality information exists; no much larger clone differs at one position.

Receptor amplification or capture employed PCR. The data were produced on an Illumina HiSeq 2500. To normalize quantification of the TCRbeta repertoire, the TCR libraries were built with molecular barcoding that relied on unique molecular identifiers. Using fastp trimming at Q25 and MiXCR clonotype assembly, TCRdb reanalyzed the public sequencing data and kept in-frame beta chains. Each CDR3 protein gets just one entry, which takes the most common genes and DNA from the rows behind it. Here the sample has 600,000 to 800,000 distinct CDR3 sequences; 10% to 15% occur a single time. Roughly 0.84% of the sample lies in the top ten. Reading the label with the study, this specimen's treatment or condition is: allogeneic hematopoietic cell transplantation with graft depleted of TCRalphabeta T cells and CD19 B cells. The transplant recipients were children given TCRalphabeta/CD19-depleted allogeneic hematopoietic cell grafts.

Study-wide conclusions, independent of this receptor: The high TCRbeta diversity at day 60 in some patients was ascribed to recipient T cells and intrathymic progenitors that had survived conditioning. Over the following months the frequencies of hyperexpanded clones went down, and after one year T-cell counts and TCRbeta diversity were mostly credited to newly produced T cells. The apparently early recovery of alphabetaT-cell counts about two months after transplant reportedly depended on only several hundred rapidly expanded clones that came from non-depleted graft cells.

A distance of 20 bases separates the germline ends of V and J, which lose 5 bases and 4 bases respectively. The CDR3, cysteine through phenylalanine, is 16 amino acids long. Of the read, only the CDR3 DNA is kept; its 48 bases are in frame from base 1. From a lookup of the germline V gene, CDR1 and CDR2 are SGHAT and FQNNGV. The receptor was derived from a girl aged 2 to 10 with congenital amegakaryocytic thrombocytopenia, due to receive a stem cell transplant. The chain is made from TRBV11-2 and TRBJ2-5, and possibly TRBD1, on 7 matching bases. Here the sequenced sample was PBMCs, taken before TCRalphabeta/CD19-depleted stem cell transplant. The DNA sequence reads TGTGCCAGCAGCCAGGGGGGCAGCCTGAATCGAGAGACCCAGTACTTC. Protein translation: CASSQGGSLNRETQYF.